This is a list of T cell receptor beta chains from one sample in a study of T cells in Graves' hyperthyroidism and ophthalmopathy. MiXCR was run by TCRdb on the multiplex PCR reads, yielding one entry per CDR3 protein. The table includes 92,000 or so distinct CDR3 sequences, over 50% detected once. Source material: blood. The receptor set was obtained from a woman aged 40 to 50 with Graves' hyperthyroidism. CDR3s include the opening cysteine and the closing phenylalanine or tryptophan. The order of the fields is CDR3 protein, CDR3 DNA, clone size, V gene, J gene, D gene. D genes are given only for firm matches. Where a row states a size, it is once, few, many or the class of an expanded clone; other rows omit it.

CASSLERGFYEQYF	TGTGCCAGCAGCTTGGAAAGGGGCTTCTACGAGCAGTACTTC	NA	TRBV5-6	TRBJ2-7	NA
CASARGQETQYF	TGTGCCAGCGCTCGGGGGCAAGAGACCCAGTACTTC	NA	TRBV11-1	TRBJ2-5	NA
CASSPGGGISYEQYF	TGTGCCAGCTCACCCGGCGGGGGAATTTCCTACGAGCAGTACTTC	many	TRBV7-2	TRBJ2-7	TRBD2
CASSTTGTGGGETQYF	TGTGCCAGCAGTACGACCGGGACAGGGGGAGGAGAGACCCAGTACTTC	NA	TRBV2	TRBJ2-5	TRBD1
CASSSRLITEAFF	TGTGCCAGCTCGAGTAGGCTGATCACTGAAGCTTTCTTT	NA	TRBV7-9	TRBJ1-1	NA
CASSQVGLAIDEQYF	TGTGCCAGCAGCCAAGTGGGCCTAGCGATCGACGAGCAGTACTTC	many	TRBV14	TRBJ2-7	NA
CASSEAPGDEAFF	TGTGCCAGCAGTGAAGCCCCGGGGGATGAAGCTTTCTTT	NA	TRBV28	TRBJ1-1	NA
CASSFICSASGRGHYGYTF	NA	NA	TRBV7-2	TRBJ1-2	NA
CSARGGGLYEQYF	TGCAGTGCTAGAGGAGGGGGTCTCTACGAGCAGTACTTC	NA	TRBV20-1	TRBJ2-7	NA
CASSRGPKGNTEAFF	TGTGCCAGTAGTCGGGGACCAAAGGGGAACACTGAAGCTTTCTTT	many	TRBV19	TRBJ1-1	NA
CASSPGTGAWGNQPQYF	TGTGCCAGCAGCCCCGGGACAGGGGCTTGGGGCAATCAGCCCCAGTACTTC	NA	TRBV9	TRBJ2-5	TRBD1
CSAGQGPYEQYF	TGCAGTGCTGGACAGGGACCCTACGAGCAGTACTTC	NA	TRBV20-1	TRBJ2-7	TRBD1
CASVDFFYGYTF	TGTGCCAGTGTCGACTTCTTCTATGGCTACACCTTC	few	TRBV19	TRBJ1-2	NA
CSASRTGGQETQHF	TGCAGTGCTAGTCGCACAGGGGGGCAAGAGACCCAGCATTTT	NA	TRBV20-1	TRBJ1-5	TRBD1
CASSVSLGETQYF	TGCGCCAGCAGTGTCTCGTTGGGGGAGACCCAGTACTTC	NA	TRBV10-2	TRBJ2-5	NA
CSASSLGEAFF	TGCAGTGCTAGTAGCCTCGGGGAAGCTTTCTTT	many	TRBV20-1	TRBJ1-1	NA
CATSRSRDGYTF	TGTGCCACCAGCAGAAGTAGGGACGGCTACACCTTC	medium-sized	TRBV15	TRBJ1-2	NA
CASSRVALEEKLFF	TGTGCCAGCAGCCGAGTGGCTCTAGAAGAAAAACTGTTTTTT	NA	TRBV12-3/TRBV12-4	TRBJ1-4	NA
CASSYGAGTNTDTQYF	TGTGCCAGCAGTTACGGCGCAGGGACGAACACAGATACGCAGTATTTT	once	TRBV7-8	TRBJ2-3	NA
CASASGQGVDSPLHF	TGTGCCTCTGCCTCGGGACAGGGTGTTGATTCACCCCTCCACTTT	many	TRBV30	TRBJ1-6	TRBD1
CASSELLGTAETQYF	TGTGCCAGCAGTGAACTCCTAGGGACAGCGGAGACCCAGTACTTC	medium-sized	TRBV6-1	TRBJ2-5	TRBD1
CSAPGTGGGLNQPQHF	TGCAGTGCCCCTGGGACAGGGGGGGGCCTCAATCAGCCCCAGCATTTT	few	TRBV20-1	TRBJ1-5	TRBD1
CASSLLGTTGGREKLFF	TGTGCCAGCAGCTTGTTAGGCACAACAGGGGGCCGAGAAAAACTGTTTTTT	many	TRBV7-8	TRBJ1-4	TRBD1
CASSQSINANYGYTF	TGTGCCAGCAGCCAATCGATTAACGCGAACTATGGCTACACCTTC	many	TRBV16	TRBJ1-2	NA
CASSAQGLDPDTQYF	TGTGCCAGCTCAGCGCAGGGCCTGGATCCAGATACGCAGTATTTT	NA	TRBV18	TRBJ2-3	NA
CASSIEGDRVAFF	TGTGCCAGCAGCATCGAGGGGGACAGGGTGGCTTTCTTT	NA	TRBV7-9	TRBJ1-1	TRBD1
CASRSGLAGPRLWTQYF	TGTGCCAGCAGGTCGGGACTAGCGGGGCCCCGATTGTGGACCCAGTACTTC	many	TRBV12-3/TRBV12-4	TRBJ2-5	TRBD2
CSVETENYEQYF	TGCAGCGTTGAGACAGAAAACTACGAGCAGTACTTC	many	TRBV29-1	TRBJ2-7	NA
CASGSSGSGANVLTF	TGTGCCAGTGGATCTTCGGGCTCTGGGGCCAACGTCCTGACTTTC	many	TRBV19	TRBJ2-6	NA
CASSARVPDSGANVLTF	TGTGCCAGCAGTGCTAGAGTTCCGGACTCTGGGGCCAACGTCCTGACTTTC	NA	TRBV25-1	TRBJ2-6	NA
CASSQSGASQPQHF	TGTGCCAGCAGCCAGTCAGGGGCAAGCCAGCCCCAGCATTTT	many	TRBV13	TRBJ1-5	NA
CASSPRGQGGLETQYF	TGTGCCAGCAGCCCTAGGGGACAGGGAGGGCTTGAGACCCAGTACTTC	NA	TRBV7-6	TRBJ2-5	TRBD1
CSYRDMNYGYTF	TGCAGCTATCGGGACATGAACTATGGCTACACCTTC	few	TRBV29-1	TRBJ1-2	NA
CASTLVRNEKLFF	TGTGCCAGCACCCTCGTCAGGAATGAAAAACTGTTTTTT	NA	TRBV2	TRBJ1-4	NA
CASSQAAAGWAPANEKLFF	TGCGCCAGCAGCCAAGCGGCGGCAGGATGGGCTCCAGCTAATGAAAAACTGTTTTTT	NA	TRBV5-4	TRBJ1-4	NA
CASSLRPLTSGINTDTQYF	TGTGCCAGCAGCTTAAGGCCCCTGACTAGCGGGATCAACACAGATACGCAGTATTTT	NA	TRBV7-3	TRBJ2-3	TRBD2
CSASWREKASEQYF	TGCAGTGCTAGTTGGCGGGAGAAGGCAAGCGAGCAGTACTTC	NA	TRBV20-1	TRBJ2-7	TRBD2
CASSVLSGNQETQYF	TGTGCCAGCAGCGTACTTAGCGGGAACCAAGAGACCCAGTACTTC	many	TRBV9	TRBJ2-5	TRBD2
CASSPGMNTEAFF	TGCGCCAGCAGCCCGGGAATGAACACTGAAGCTTTCTTT	many	TRBV5-1	TRBJ1-1	NA
CAILDRVGGELFF	TGTGCCATCTTGGACAGGGTAGGCGGGGAGCTGTTTTTT	NA	TRBV2	TRBJ2-2	TRBD1
CSVGTGSTNEKLFF	TGCAGCGTAGGAACAGGTTCAACTAATGAAAAACTGTTTTTT	NA	TRBV29-1	TRBJ1-4	NA
CASSEIGYWGDSTYEQYF	TGTGCCAGCAGTGAAATTGGGTATTGGGGGGACTCAACCTACGAGCAGTACTTC	NA	TRBV11-1	TRBJ2-7	NA
CAISESNLAGAHSYEQYF	TGTGCCATCAGTGAGTCGAACCTAGCGGGAGCGCACTCCTACGAGCAGTACTTC	NA	TRBV10-3	TRBJ2-7	TRBD2
CAISEEGTGQHQPQHF	TGTGCCATCAGTGAGGAAGGGACAGGCCAACATCAGCCCCAGCATTTT	NA	TRBV10-3	TRBJ1-5	TRBD1
CSVEGLAGVYEQYF	TGCAGCGTTGAAGGACTAGCGGGAGTATACGAGCAGTACTTC	many	TRBV29-1	TRBJ2-7	TRBD2
CASSEPSGGEGELFF	TGTGCCAGTAGTGAGCCTAGCGGGGGCGAAGGGGAGCTGTTTTTT	NA	TRBV2	TRBJ2-2	TRBD2
CASSARDRATEAFF	TGTGCCAGCAGCGCGCGGGACAGGGCAACTGAAGCTTTCTTT	NA	TRBV13	TRBJ1-1	TRBD1
CASSPGTSGRYQETQYF	TGTGCCAGCAGTCCCGGGACTAGCGGGAGGTACCAAGAGACCCAGTACTTC	NA	TRBV12-3/TRBV12-4	TRBJ2-5	TRBD2
CATSDPGTSGTYEQYF	TGTGCCACCAGTGATCCCGGAACTAGCGGAACCTACGAGCAGTACTTC	NA	TRBV24-1	TRBJ2-7	TRBD2
CASSHDGANVLTF	TGTGCCAGCAGTCATGACGGGGCCAACGTCCTGACTTTC	NA	TRBV2	TRBJ2-6	NA
CASSRQNSGLNTIYF	TGTGCCAGCAGTAGGCAGAACTCTGGCTTAAACACCATATATTTT	few	TRBV25-1	TRBJ1-3	NA
CASQKAGGPHHTDTQYF	TGTGCCAGTCAGAAAGCGGGAGGGCCCCACCACACAGATACGCAGTATTTT	many	TRBV19	TRBJ2-3	TRBD2
CASSSGDSYGYTF	TGTGCCAGCAGCTCAGGGGACAGCTATGGCTACACCTTC	NA	TRBV7-4	TRBJ1-2	TRBD1
CASSQDGTAYGYTF	TGCGCCAGCAGCCAAGATGGGACAGCCTATGGCTACACCTTC	NA	TRBV4-1	TRBJ1-2	TRBD1
CASSLTRGQETQYF	TGTGCCAGCAGCTTAACCCGGGGGCAAGAGACCCAGTACTTC	few	TRBV7-6	TRBJ2-5	NA